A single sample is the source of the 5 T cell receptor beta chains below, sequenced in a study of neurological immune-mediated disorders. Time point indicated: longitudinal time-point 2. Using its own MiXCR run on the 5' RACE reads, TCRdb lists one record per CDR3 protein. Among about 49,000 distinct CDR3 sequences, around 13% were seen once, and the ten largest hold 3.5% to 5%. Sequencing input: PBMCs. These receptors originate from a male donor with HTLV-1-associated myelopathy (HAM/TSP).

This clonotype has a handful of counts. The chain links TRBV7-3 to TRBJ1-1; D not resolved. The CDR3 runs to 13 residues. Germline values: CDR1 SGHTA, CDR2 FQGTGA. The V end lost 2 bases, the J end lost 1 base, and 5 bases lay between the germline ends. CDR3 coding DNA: TGTGCCAGCAGCTTATATGGGAACACTGAAGCTTTCTTT. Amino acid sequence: CASSLYGNTEAFF.

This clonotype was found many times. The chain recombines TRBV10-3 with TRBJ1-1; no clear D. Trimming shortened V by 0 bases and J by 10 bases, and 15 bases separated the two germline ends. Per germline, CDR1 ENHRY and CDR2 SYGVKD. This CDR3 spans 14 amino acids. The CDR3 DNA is TGTGCCATCAGTGAGTCGAGGACCCTGGGAGGAGCTTTCTTT. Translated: CAISESRTLGGAFF.

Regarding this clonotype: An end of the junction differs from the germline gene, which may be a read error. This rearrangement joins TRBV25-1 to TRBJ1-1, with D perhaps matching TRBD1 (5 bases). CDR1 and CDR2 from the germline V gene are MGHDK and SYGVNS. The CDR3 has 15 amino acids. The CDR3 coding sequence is TGTGCCAGCAGTGAATGGTCGGGGGTTTTTACTGGAGCTTTCTTT. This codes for CASSEWSGVFTGAFF.

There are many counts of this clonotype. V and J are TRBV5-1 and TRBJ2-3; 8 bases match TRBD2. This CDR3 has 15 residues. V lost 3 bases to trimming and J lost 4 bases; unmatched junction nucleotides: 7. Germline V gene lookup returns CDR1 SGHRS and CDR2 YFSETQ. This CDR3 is CASSSPRGGADTQYF. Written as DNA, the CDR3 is TGCGCCAGCAGCTCTCCCCGGGGGGGGGCAGATACGCAGTATTTT.

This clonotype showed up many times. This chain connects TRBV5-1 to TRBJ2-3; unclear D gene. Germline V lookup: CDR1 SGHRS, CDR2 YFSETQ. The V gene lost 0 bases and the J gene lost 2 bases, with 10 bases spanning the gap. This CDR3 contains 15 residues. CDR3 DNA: TGCGCCAGCAGCTTGGTGCCCAGGACCACAGATACGCAGTATTTT. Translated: CASSLVPRTTDTQYF.